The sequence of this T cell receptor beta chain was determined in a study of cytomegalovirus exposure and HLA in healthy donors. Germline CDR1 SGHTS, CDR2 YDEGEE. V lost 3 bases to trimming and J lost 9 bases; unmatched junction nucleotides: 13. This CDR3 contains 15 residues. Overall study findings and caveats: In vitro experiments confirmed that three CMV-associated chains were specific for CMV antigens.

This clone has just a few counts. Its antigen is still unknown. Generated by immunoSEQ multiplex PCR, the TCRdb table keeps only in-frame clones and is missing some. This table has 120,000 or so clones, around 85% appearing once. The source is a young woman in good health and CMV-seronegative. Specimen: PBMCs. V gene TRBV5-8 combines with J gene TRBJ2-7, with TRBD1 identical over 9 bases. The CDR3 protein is CASSSFPGQGPGQYF. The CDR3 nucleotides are TGTGCCAGCAGCTCCTTCCCGGGACAGGGCCCTGGGCAGTACTTC. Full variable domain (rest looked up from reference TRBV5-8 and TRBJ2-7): EAGVTQSPTHLIKTRGQQATLRCSPISGHTSVYWYQQALGLGLQFLLWYDEGEERNRGNFPPRFSGRQFPNYSSELNVNALELEDSALYLCASSSFPGQGPGQYFGPGTRLTVT.